These 30 T cell receptor beta chains share one sample of origin, sequenced in a study of T cells in Graves' hyperthyroidism and ophthalmopathy. The source material, RNA transcripts, was used to amplify TCR beta CDR3 regions. The TCR CDR3 first-round RT-PCR relied on the HTBI primer set. TCRdb ran MiXCR on the multiplex PCR reads and lists one entry per CDR3 protein. This sample has more than 500,000 distinct CDR3 sequences, with 15% to 20% found just once. The source material was blood. These receptors all stem from a woman aged 30 to 39 with Graves' hyperthyroidism.

This clonotype was counted only a few times. The chain recombines TRBV7-6 with TRBJ2-5; 7 nucleotides agree with TRBD1. The CDR3 contains 14 residues. Germline V gives CDR1 SGHVS, CDR2 FNYEAQ. V was clipped by 5 bases and J by 4 bases; unmatched bases: 7. CDR3 nucleotides: TGTGCCAGCAGCGCACAGGGGCCCTCAGAGACCCAGTACTTC. Protein product: CASSAQGPSETQYF.

In its sample, this clonotype was seen many times. The rearrangement links TRBV27 to TRBJ2-1, with TRBD2 as a possible D gene (6 bases). Germline CDR1 reads MNHEY; CDR2 reads SMNVEV (reference sequence). This CDR3 region has 13 residues. Trimming cost V 8 bases and J 4 bases, with 12 bases left between them. CDR3 in DNA: TGTGCCAGCCGCGGGGACCCTTACAATGAGCAGTTCTTC. Amino acids: CASRGDPYNEQFF.

The rearrangement uses TRBV28 and TRBJ2-3, with 7 bases lining up with TRBD2. Germline values: CDR1 MDHEN, CDR2 SYDVKM. The CDR3 length is 16 residues. The trim removed 5 bases at V and 4 bases at J, leaving 12 bases unmatched. The CDR3 loop reads CASSPPSGPWADTQYF. In DNA form, the CDR3 reads TGTGCCAGCAGTCCTCCTAGCGGACCATGGGCAGATACGCAGTATTTT.

This clonotype has a count of ten or more. The rearrangement links TRBV7-9 to TRBJ2-7; 8 bases line up with TRBD2. The length of the CDR3 is 15 residues. CDR1 and CDR2 from the germline V gene are SEHNR and FQNEAQ (reference sequence). The ends lost 1 base at V and 5 bases at J; junction bases unmatched: 7. The CDR3 reads CASSLVASGLDEQYF. The DNA of the CDR3 is TGTGCCAGCAGCTTAGTGGCTAGCGGGCTGGACGAGCAGTACTTC.

The chain has TRBV6-2 or TRBV6-3 and TRBJ2-7; D gene unclear. Trimming cost V 3 bases and J 3 bases, with 15 bases left between them. The CDR3 contains 15 residues. Germline V gives CDR1 MNHEY, CDR2 SVGEGT. In nucleotides, the CDR3 is TGTGCCAGCAGTTATTCTGGAGCAGAGAACTACGAGCAGTACTTC. Protein: CASSYSGAENYEQYF.

V is TRBV5-6 and J is TRBJ2-3; tentatively, D is TRBD1 or TRBD2 (6 bases each). The CDR3 runs to 17 residues. The ends were cut back, 0 bases at V and 1 base at J, with 15 bases in the middle. Germline V gene data show CDR1 as SGHDT and CDR2 as YYEEEE. The chain's CDR3 is CASSLVGGSGGTDTQYF. Here the CDR3 DNA reads TGTGCCAGCAGCTTGGTAGGGGGGAGTGGAGGCACAGATACGCAGTATTTT.

The chain's CDR3 is CAWSVGVETDTQYF. DNA for the CDR3: TGTGCCTGGAGTGTAGGGGTAGAGACAGATACGCAGTATTTT. The chain links TRBV30 to TRBJ2-3, with a tentative D call TRBD1 (5 bases). This CDR3 has 14 amino acids. Trimming left V 0 bases short and J 3 bases short, with 10 bases between. Germline assignment: CDR1 GTSNPN and CDR2 SVGIG (reference sequence).

There are many counts of this clonotype. This chain connects TRBV7-9 to TRBJ2-3; D ambiguous. CDR1 SEHNR and CDR2 FQNEAQ come from the germline V gene (reference sequence). Trimming left V 5 bases short and J 5 bases short, with 26 bases between. The CDR3 has 18 residues. The CDR3 region has the DNA TGTGCCAGCAGCCAATCCGAGAGTGCCCACGAAACCTTAGATACGCAGTATTTT. Its protein is CASSQSESAHETLDTQYF.

The sample holds many counts of this clonotype. The rearrangement uses TRBV12-3 or TRBV12-4 and TRBJ1-2, with TRBD1 matching 9 bases. CDR3 length: 13 amino acids. Trimming at V came to 3 bases and at J to 5 bases, leaving 1 base not matched to a gene. CDR3 loop: CASSFGTGYGYTF. As DNA, the CDR3 is TGTGCCAGCAGTTTCGGGACAGGGTATGGCTACACCTTC.

This clonotype was detected only a few times. The V gene is TRBV28, the J gene TRBJ2-7; D gene unclear. V was pared by 6 bases and J by 2 bases, with 14 bases between. From germline, CDR1 is MDHEN and CDR2 SYDVKM. The CDR3 sequence is 14 residues long. The CDR3 spells CASRLPSKTYEQYF. CDR3 DNA sequence: TGTGCCAGCAGGCTTCCCTCTAAGACCTACGAGCAGTACTTC.

This clonotype was detected ten times or more. The chain couples TRBV29-1 to TRBJ2-5; no definite D call. The CDR3 is 12 residues long. From germline, CDR1 is SQVTM and CDR2 ANQGSEA. With 6 bases removed from V and 6 bases from J, the gap between germline ends came to 14 bases. The CDR3 region has the DNA TGCAGCGTCCTCCATACTGGGAAGACCCAGTACTTC. Its translation: CSVLHTGKTQYF.

The chain combines TRBV12-3 or TRBV12-4 with TRBJ2-1; no firm D call. The CDR3 runs to 16 residues. Trimming left V 5 bases short and J 3 bases short, with 17 bases between. The CDR3 sequence: CASSPLISEFYNEQFF. For the CDR3, the DNA is TGTGCCAGCAGTCCCCTAATTTCGGAATTCTACAATGAGCAGTTCTTC.

This clonotype was observed many times. The chain recombines TRBV7-8 with TRBJ1-2; TRBD1 might be the D (6 bases). CDR1 is SGHVS, CDR2 FQNEAQ, per germline. Trimming cost V 5 bases and J 6 bases, with 13 bases left between them. This CDR3 has 13 residues. CDR3 loop: CASSGGGVDGYTF. CDR3 coding DNA: TGTGCCAGCAGCGGAGGGGGGGTAGATGGCTACACCTTC.

This clonotype was detected ten times or more. The rearrangement joins TRBV28 to TRBJ1-2; D is unclear. V was shortened by 4 bases and J by 4 bases, with 10 bases between the two germline ends. Germline CDR1 reads MDHEN; CDR2 reads SYDVKM. The CDR3 runs 13 residues. Here the CDR3 reads CASSSTDFYGYTF. The CDR3 DNA reads TGTGCCAGCAGTTCAACGGATTTCTATGGCTACACCTTC.

This clonotype was observed at least ten times. The chain uses TRBV3-1 and TRBJ2-1, with 11 bases that match TRBD2. The ends lost 4 bases at V and 7 bases at J; junction bases unmatched: 12. CDR1 is LGHDT, CDR2 YNNKEL, per germline (reference sequence). The CDR3 length is 17 residues. CDR3 in amino acids: CASSPIPTSGMMNEQFF. The CDR3 DNA follows: TGTGCCAGCAGCCCCATACCGACTAGCGGGATGATGAATGAGCAGTTCTTC.

This clonotype was seen ten or more times. The chain combines TRBV28 with TRBJ1-1; D is undetermined. Trimming cost V 3 bases and J 6 bases, with 14 bases left between them. The CDR3 loop spans 14 amino acids. Looked up from germline, CDR1 is MDHEN and CDR2 is SYDVKM. The CDR3 nucleotides are TGTGCCAGCAGTTTTGGGGAATTTGGTGCTGAAGCTTTCTTT. It encodes CASSFGEFGAEAFF. Full variable domain (rest looked up from reference TRBV28 and TRBJ1-1): DVKVTQSSRYLVKRTGEKVFLECVQDMDHENMFWYRQDPGLGLRLIYFSYDVKMKEKGDIPEGYSVSREKKERFSLILESASTNQTSMYLCASSFGEFGAEAFFGQGTRLTVV.

Here the CDR3 DNA reads TGTGCCAGCAGCTACCAATTGACAGGGGAAGCACCCCTCCACTTT. Protein: CASSYQLTGEAPLHF. The chain combines TRBV5-5 with TRBJ1-6; 8 bases fit TRBD1. V was clipped by 3 bases and J by 11 bases; unmatched bases: 10. Germline V CDR1 and CDR2: SGHKS, YYEKEE (reference sequence). The CDR3 is 15 residues long.

Comments on this clonotype: Just one base apart from a much larger clone, this may be a read error. This rearrangement joins TRBV7-8 to TRBJ2-1; 8 bases align to TRBD2. CDR1 is SGHVS, CDR2 FQNEAQ, per germline. Germline trimming cut 5 bases from V and 2 bases from J; bases unmatched to any gene: 2. This CDR3 contains 14 residues. CDR3: CASSDGRAYNEQFF. In DNA form, the CDR3 reads TGTGCCAGCAGCGACGGGAGGGCCTACAATGAGCAGTTCTTC.

V is TRBV3-1 and J is TRBJ2-5; D might be TRBD1 or TRBD2, each matching 5 bases. CDR3 length: 16 amino acids. V shed 0 bases and J shed 0 bases, with 11 bases lying between them. The germline V gene has CDR1 LGHDT and CDR2 YNNKEL (reference sequence). For the CDR3, the DNA is TGTGCCAGCAGCCAAGAGTGGGACGGATACCAAGAGACCCAGTACTTC. It is translated as CASSQEWDGYQETQYF.

There are a few counts of this clonotype. The genes are TRBV7-2 and TRBJ1-2; 10 bases line up with TRBD1. Looked up from germline, CDR1 is SGHTA and CDR2 is FQGNSA. V was clipped by 4 bases and J by 3 bases; unmatched bases: 2. This CDR3 region has 14 residues. The CDR3 region is CASSWTGGDYGYTF. The CDR3 DNA sequence: TGTGCCAGCAGCTGGACAGGGGGAGACTATGGCTACACCTTC.

This clonotype was detected a few times. V gene TRBV7-8 combines with J gene TRBJ1-5, with D possibly TRBD1 on 5 matching bases. The CDR3 is 13 amino acids. CDR1 SGHVS and CDR2 FQNEAQ come from the germline V gene. Trimming pared 5 bases from V and 5 bases from J, leaving 10 bases between. The DNA of the CDR3 is TGTGCCAGCAGCCCGGGGCCTTATCAGCCCCAGCATTTT. Translation: CASSPGPYQPQHF.

This clonotype was detected many times. This chain links TRBV28 with TRBJ2-3; D possibly uses TRBD1 or TRBD2 (5 bases each). Germline loops: CDR1 MDHEN, CDR2 SYDVKM. The CDR3 loop spans 18 amino acids. Trimming removed 3 bases from V and 1 base from J, with 20 bases in between. The CDR3 DNA sequence: TGTGCCAGCAGTTTCCCGACAGCCCGAGGGTCGGGCACAGATACGCAGTATTTT. This codes for CASSFPTARGSGTDTQYF.

This clonotype was observed at least ten times. The V gene is TRBV18, the J gene TRBJ2-5; unclear D gene. With 0 bases removed from V and 2 bases from J, the gap between germline ends came to 10 bases. The CDR3 runs to 15 residues. In germline, CDR1 is KGHSH, CDR2 LQKENI. The DNA for the CDR3 is TGTGCCAGCTCACCACCGAGCCAGCTTCAAGAGACCCAGTACTTC. It encodes CASSPPSQLQETQYF.

This clonotype has a count of ten or more. The chain has TRBV11-2 and TRBJ1-3, with a tentative D call TRBD1 (6 bases). This CDR3 is 16 amino acids long. Germline-derived CDR1 and CDR2 are SGHAT and FQNNGV. Trimming left V 1 base short and J 0 bases short, with 10 bases between. In nucleotides, the CDR3 is TGTGCCAGCAGCTTAGGTCGGGGGGCCTCTGGAAACACCATATATTTT. Translation gives CASSLGRGASGNTIYF.

This clonotype was seen a few times. This sequence joins TRBV18 and TRBJ1-1; TRBD1 might be the D (6 bases). V lost 5 bases and J lost 6, with 16 bases in between. The V gene's germline CDR1 is KGHSH and CDR2 LQKENI. The CDR3 runs to 14 residues. CDR3 coding DNA: TGTGCCAGCTCATCAGAACAGGGTCATGCTGAAGCTTTCTTT. Its protein is CASSSEQGHAEAFF.

This clonotype was observed at least ten times. The chain has TRBV6-2 or TRBV6-3 and TRBJ2-1, with D perhaps TRBD1 (6 bases). V was pared by 7 bases and J by 9 bases, with 13 bases between. Per the germline V gene, CDR1 is MNHEY and CDR2 is SVGEGT. The CDR3 is 12 amino acids. CDR3 DNA sequence: TGTGCCAGCACCCCAACAGGGATTGAGCAGTTCTTC. Translated: CASTPTGIEQFF.

The table lists this clonotype with a few counts. V and J are TRBV7-9 and TRBJ2-7; 7 positions agree with TRBD1. This CDR3 has 16 residues. V trimming: 4 bases; J trimming: 4 bases; junction bases outside the gene matches: 13. Per germline, CDR1 SEHNR and CDR2 FQNEAQ (reference sequence). The CDR3 sequence is CASSWGAGQAPYEQYF. As DNA, the CDR3 is TGTGCCAGCAGCTGGGGAGCTGGACAGGCCCCATACGAGCAGTACTTC.

This clonotype appeared many times. The V call is TRBV2, the J call TRBJ1-2; 7 bases are shared with TRBD1. Trimming took 11 bases from V and 8 from J; bases not matched to a gene: 11. CDR1 and CDR2 (germline): SNHLY, FYNNEI. CDR3 length: 12 amino acids. CDR3 protein: CAGGTARLGYTF. DNA of the CDR3: TGTGCCGGCGGGACAGCCCGACTAGGCTACACCTTC.

The rearrangement uses TRBV12-3 or TRBV12-4 and TRBJ2-7, with no clear D. This CDR3 contains 14 residues. Deletions cut 2 bases from V and 5 bases from J, with 13 bases between. CDR3 nucleotide sequence: TGTGCCAGCAGTTTATTAGACGTCCTGAACGAGCAGTACTTC. It encodes CASSLLDVLNEQYF.

The chain carries TRBV11-2 and TRBJ1-6; TRBD1 matches at 9 bases. The germline CDR1 and CDR2 sequences are SGHAT and FQNNGV. V gave up 8 bases and J gave up 9 bases; unmatched junction bases: 5. The CDR3 totals 13 residues. DNA for the CDR3: TGTGCCAGCGGAGGACAGGGGATTTCACCCCTCCACTTT. Its protein is CASGGQGISPLHF.